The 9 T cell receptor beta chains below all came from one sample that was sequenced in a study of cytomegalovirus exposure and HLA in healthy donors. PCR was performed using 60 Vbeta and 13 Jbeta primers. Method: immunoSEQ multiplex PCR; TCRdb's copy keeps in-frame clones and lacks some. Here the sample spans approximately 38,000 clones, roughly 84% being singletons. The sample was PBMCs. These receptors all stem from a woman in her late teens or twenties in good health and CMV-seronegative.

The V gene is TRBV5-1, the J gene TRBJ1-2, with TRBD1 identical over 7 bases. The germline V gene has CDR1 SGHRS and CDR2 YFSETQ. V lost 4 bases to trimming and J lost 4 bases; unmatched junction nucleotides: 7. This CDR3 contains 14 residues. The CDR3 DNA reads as TGCGCCAGCAGCGGGACAGCGTTAGGCTATGGCTACACCTTC. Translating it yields CASSGTALGYGYTF.

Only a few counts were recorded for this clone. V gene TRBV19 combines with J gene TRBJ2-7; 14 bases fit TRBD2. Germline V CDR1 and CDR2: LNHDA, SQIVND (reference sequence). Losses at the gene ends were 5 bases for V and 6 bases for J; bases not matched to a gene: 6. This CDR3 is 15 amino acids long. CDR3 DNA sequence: TGTGCCAGTAGTCAGACCGGACTAGCGGGAGGCGAGCAGTACTTC. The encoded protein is CASSQTGLAGGEQYF.

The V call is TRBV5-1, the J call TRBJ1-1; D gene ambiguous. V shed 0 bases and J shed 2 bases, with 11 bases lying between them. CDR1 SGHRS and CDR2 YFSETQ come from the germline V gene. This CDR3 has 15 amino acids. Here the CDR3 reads CASSLAVSVNTEAFF. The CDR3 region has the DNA TGCGCCAGCAGCTTGGCCGTCTCAGTTAACACTGAAGCTTTCTTT. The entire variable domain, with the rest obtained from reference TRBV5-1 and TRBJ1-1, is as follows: KAGVTQTPRYLIKTRGQQVTLSCSPISGHRSVSWYQQTPGQGLQFLFEYFSETQRNKGNFPGRFSGRQFSNSRSEMNVSTLELGDSALYLCASSLAVSVNTEAFFGQGTRLTVV.

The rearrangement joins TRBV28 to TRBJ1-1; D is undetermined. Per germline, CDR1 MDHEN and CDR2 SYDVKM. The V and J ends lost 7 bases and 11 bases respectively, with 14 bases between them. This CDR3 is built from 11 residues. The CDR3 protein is CASTQAQAAFF. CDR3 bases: TGTGCCAGCACCCAGGCCCAGGCCGCTTTCTTT. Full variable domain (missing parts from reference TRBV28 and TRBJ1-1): DVKVTQSSRYLVKRTGEKVFLECVQDMDHENMFWYRQDPGLGLRLIYFSYDVKMKEKGDIPEGYSVSREKKERFSLILESASTNQTSMYLCASTQAQAAFFGQGTRLTVV.

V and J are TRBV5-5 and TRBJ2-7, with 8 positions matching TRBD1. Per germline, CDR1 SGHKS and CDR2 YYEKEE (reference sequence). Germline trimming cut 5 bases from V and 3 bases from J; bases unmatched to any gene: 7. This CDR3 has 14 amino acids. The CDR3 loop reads CASRPGTGSYEQYF. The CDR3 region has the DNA TGTGCCAGCAGACCCGGGACAGGCAGCTACGAGCAGTACTTC.

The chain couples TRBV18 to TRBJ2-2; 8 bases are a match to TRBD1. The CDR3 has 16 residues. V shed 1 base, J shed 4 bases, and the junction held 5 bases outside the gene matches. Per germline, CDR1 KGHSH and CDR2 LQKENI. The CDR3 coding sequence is TGTGCCAGCTCACCACGGACAGGGCCGGGCACCGGGGAGCTGTTTTTT. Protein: CASSPRTGPGTGELFF.

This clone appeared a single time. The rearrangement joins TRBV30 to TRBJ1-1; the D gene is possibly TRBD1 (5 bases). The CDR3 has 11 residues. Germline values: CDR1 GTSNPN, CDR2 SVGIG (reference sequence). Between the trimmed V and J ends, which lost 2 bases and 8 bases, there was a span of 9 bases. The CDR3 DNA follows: TGTGCCTGGAGTAAGACAGTCGAAGCTTTCTTT. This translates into CAWSKTVEAFF.

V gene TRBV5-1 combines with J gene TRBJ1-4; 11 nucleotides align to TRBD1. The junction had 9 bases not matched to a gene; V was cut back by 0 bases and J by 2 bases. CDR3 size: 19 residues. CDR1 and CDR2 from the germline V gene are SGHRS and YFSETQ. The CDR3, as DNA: TGCGCCAGCAGCTTGGCCTGGGGGACAGGGGGTTCGACTAATGAAAAACTGTTTTTT. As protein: CASSLAWGTGGSTNEKLFF.

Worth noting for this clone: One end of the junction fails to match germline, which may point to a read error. CDR3 DNA sequence: TGTGCCAGCAGCTCCGGACAGGGAGATAATTCACCCCTCAACTTT. Protein product: CASSSGQGDNSPLNF. The gene calls are TRBV7-3 and TRBJ1-6; 8 bases fit TRBD1. Looked up from germline, CDR1 is SGHTA and CDR2 is FQGTGA. This CDR3 region has 15 residues.